What follows are 25 T cell receptor beta chains derived from one specimen sequenced in a study of cytomegalovirus exposure and HLA in healthy donors. 60 Vbeta and 13 Jbeta primers were used in PCR. Data came from immunoSEQ multiplex PCR; TCRdb stores just in-frame clones and leaves some out. The sample records over 130,000 clones, approximately 82% being singletons. Sequenced input: PBMCs. The origin of the receptors is a man aged 25 to 40 in good health and CMV-seropositive.

This chain uses TRBV18 with TRBJ2-7, with D perhaps matching TRBD2 (6 bases). CDR1 and CDR2 (germline): KGHSH, LQKENI. Trimming left V 2 bases short and J 3 bases short, with 8 bases between. The CDR3 loop spans 13 amino acids. The CDR3 spells CASSPGTDYEQYF. The CDR3 bases are TGTGCCAGCTCACCAGGGACTGACTACGAGCAGTACTTC.

The V and J genes are TRBV5-1 and TRBJ2-3, with TRBD2 identical over 10 bases. With V trimmed by 3 bases and J by 3 bases, 10 bases remained unmatched. This CDR3 comprises 17 residues. The germline CDR1 and CDR2 sequences are SGHRS and YFSETQ. The CDR3 region has the DNA TGCGCCAGCAGCTCTGCTAGCGGGAGTTCGAAGACAGATACGCAGTATTTT. Encoded protein: CASSSASGSSKTDTQYF.

The genes are TRBV27 and TRBJ2-7, with D possibly TRBD1 on 6 matching bases. Germline V gives CDR1 MNHEY, CDR2 SMNVEV (reference sequence). Between the trimmed V and J ends, which lost 4 bases and 6 bases, there was a span of 10 bases. CDR3 size: 12 residues. The CDR3 DNA reads TGTGCCAGCAGTTCCCAGGGGAGCGAGCAGTACTTC. Translating gives CASSSQGSEQYF.

V gene TRBV6-5 combines with J gene TRBJ1-1, with 11 bases matching TRBD1. V lost 0 bases and J lost 3; bases outside the gene matches: 3. Germline V CDR1 and CDR2: MNHEY, SVGAGI. The CDR3 totals 16 residues. The CDR3 spells CASSYSRTGGYTEAFF. The CDR3 DNA reads TGTGCCAGCAGTTACTCGCGGACAGGGGGCTACACTGAAGCTTTCTTT.

This clone was recorded once. The V gene is TRBV4-2, the J gene TRBJ2-3; 16 bases are shared with TRBD2. The CDR3 consists of 19 residues. Looked up from germline, CDR1 is LGHNA and CDR2 is YNFKEQ. The V segment lost 0 bases and the J segment 4 bases; nucleotides outside the gene matches: 7. This CDR3 reads CASSQEGTSGGAHPDTQYF. In nucleotides, the CDR3 is TGTGCCAGCAGCCAAGAGGGGACTAGCGGGGGGGCCCATCCAGATACGCAGTATTTT.

This rearrangement joins TRBV5-8 to TRBJ2-7; 11 nucleotides line up with TRBD2. V shed 1 base and J 7 bases; nucleotides not matched to a gene: 7. CDR1 is SGHTS, CDR2 YDEGEE, per germline. The CDR3 contains 15 residues. The CDR3 DNA reads as TGTGCCAGCAGCTTGTTTACTAGCGGGAGAGGGGAGCAGTACTTC. Its protein is CASSLFTSGRGEQYF.

A note on this clone: Other DNA sequences within the sample encode an identical CDR3. V usage is TRBV19 and J usage is TRBJ1-5; TRBD1 agrees at 11 bases. The ends lost 5 bases at V and 4 bases at J; junction bases unmatched: 1. The CDR3 covers 14 residues. Germline lookup yields CDR1 LNHDA and CDR2 SQIVND (reference sequence). The CDR3 coding sequence is TGTGCCAGTAGTGGGACAGGGGGAAATCAGCCCCAGCATTTT. Translating it yields CASSGTGGNQPQHF. Full variable domain (outside the CDR3, taken from reference TRBV19 and TRBJ1-5): DGGITQSPKYLFRKEGQNVTLSCEQNLNHDAMYWYRQDPGQGLRLIYYSQIVNDFQKGDIAEGYSVSREKKESFPLTVTSAQKNPTAFYLCASSGTGGNQPQHFGDGTRLSIL.

This chain uses TRBV5-6 with TRBJ1-2; TRBD1 matches at 9 bases. V shed 0 bases, J shed 7 bases, and the junction held 1 base outside the gene matches. Germline V gene data show CDR1 as SGHDT and CDR2 as YYEEEE. This CDR3 region has 13 residues. The CDR3 loop is CASSLDRGPGYTF. The CDR3 coding sequence is TGTGCCAGCAGCTTGGACAGGGGGCCTGGCTACACCTTC.

CDR3: CASSQDSSRGTEAFF. The CDR3 nucleotides read TGTGCCAGCAGCCAAGATTCGTCCAGAGGGACTGAAGCTTTCTTT. This sequence joins TRBV4-2 and TRBJ1-1; D not resolved. The CDR3 consists of 15 residues. The germline V gene has CDR1 LGHNA and CDR2 YNFKEQ. Between the trimmed V and J ends, which lost 0 bases and 5 bases, there was a span of 13 bases.

A few counts support this clone. The chain joins TRBV6-5 to TRBJ1-1; D remains unclear. CDR3 length equals 13 residues. Germline V lookup: CDR1 MNHEY, CDR2 SVGAGI. The ends were cut back, 10 bases at V and 0 bases at J, with 12 bases in the middle. The CDR3 nucleotides read TGTGCCATCTGTCCGAGGATGAACACTGAAGCTTTCTTT. It translates to CAICPRMNTEAFF.

V and J are TRBV6-5 and TRBJ1-6; TRBD1 matches 9 bases. This CDR3 is 16 amino acids long. Losses at the gene ends were 4 bases for V and 7 bases for J; bases not matched to a gene: 8. Germline values: CDR1 MNHEY, CDR2 SVGAGI. CDR3 nucleotides: TGTGCCAGCAGTTCCGACAGGGGGGGACTCAATTCACCCCTCCACTTT. It codes for CASSSDRGGLNSPLHF.

The V call is TRBV29-1, the J call TRBJ2-3, with a weak D call TRBD2 (6 bases). CDR1 and CDR2 (germline): SQVTM, ANQGSEA. The V end was cut by 4 bases, the J end by 1 base, with 12 bases between. This CDR3 spans 14 amino acids. The CDR3 is CSVVRESGTDTQYF. DNA of the CDR3: TGCAGCGTTGTTCGGGAGAGTGGCACAGATACGCAGTATTTT.

The rearrangement joins TRBV2 to TRBJ2-2; no clear D gene. CDR3 size: 13 residues. Germline assignment: CDR1 SNHLY and CDR2 FYNNEI. Trimming removed 5 bases at V and 0 bases at J, with 4 bases between. The CDR3 protein is CASSLSNTGELFF. The CDR3 DNA follows: TGTGCCAGCAGTTTATCGAACACCGGGGAGCTGTTTTTT.

V gene TRBV11-2 combines with J gene TRBJ1-1, with D possibly being TRBD1 (6 bases). The ends were cut back, 4 bases at V and 7 bases at J, with 13 bases in the middle. Germline-derived CDR1 and CDR2 are SGHAT and FQNNGV. CDR3 length equals 13 residues. The chain's CDR3 is CASSSFGGNEAFF. CDR3 DNA sequence: TGTGCCAGCAGCTCCTTTGGGGGCAATGAAGCTTTCTTT.

V is TRBV14 and J is TRBJ2-1, with D hard to call. With 2 bases removed from V and 10 bases from J, the gap between germline ends came to 12 bases. Looked up from germline, CDR1 is SGHDN and CDR2 is FVKESK. The CDR3 length is 13 residues. The CDR3: CASSQSEAGEQFF. The CDR3 coding sequence is TGTGCCAGCAGCCAATCGGAAGCCGGGGAGCAGTTCTTC.

The chain uses TRBV28 and TRBJ2-3; D call uncertain. The length of the CDR3 is 16 residues. Trimming shortened V by 7 bases and J by 3 bases, and 20 bases separated the two germline ends. CDR1 and CDR2 (germline): MDHEN, SYDVKM. The CDR3 region has the DNA TGTGCCAGCACGCGGTATCGTCAACTCCGTACAGATACGCAGTATTTT. Amino acid sequence: CASTRYRQLRTDTQYF.

V usage is TRBV21-1 and J usage is TRBJ1-5; the DNA was not compared with TRBD1, the D call given in the table. TRBV21-1 is annotated as a pseudogene. There are 15 residues in the CDR3. The CDR3 spells CASSRGTVSNQPQHF. The CDR3 DNA sequence: TGTGCCAGCAGCAGGGGGACAGTAAGCAATCAGCCCCAGCATTTT.

The V and J genes are TRBV5-1 and TRBJ1-2; 9 bases are a match to TRBD1. With V trimmed by 3 bases and J by 8 bases, 5 bases remained unmatched. The germline CDR1 and CDR2 sequences are SGHRS and YFSETQ. This CDR3 region has 13 residues. The DNA for the CDR3 is TGCGCCAGCAGCTCGGGACAGGGAGAAGGCTACACCTTC. Translation: CASSSGQGEGYTF.

The rearrangement uses TRBV7-3 and TRBJ2-1, with TRBD2 matching over 7 bases. V was pared by 5 bases and J by 6 bases, with 10 bases of the junction left unmatched. The CDR3 contains 15 residues. CDR1 and CDR2 from the germline V gene are SGHTA and FQGTGA. The CDR3 region is CASSPRLASGNEQFF. In DNA form, the CDR3 reads TGTGCCAGCAGCCCTAGACTAGCAAGTGGCAATGAGCAGTTCTTC.

In nucleotides, the CDR3 is TGTGCCAGCAGTAGCCGGGTTGCCACTGAAGCTTTCTTT. Protein product: CASSSRVATEAFF. The chain joins TRBV2 to TRBJ1-1; no clear D. V shed 5 bases and J shed 4 bases, with 11 bases lying between them. Germline loops: CDR1 SNHLY, CDR2 FYNNEI. The CDR3 loop spans 13 amino acids.

The rearrangement links TRBV19 to TRBJ1-1; 9 bases agree with TRBD1. V lost 4 bases to trimming and J lost 4 bases; unmatched junction nucleotides: 7. This CDR3 has 15 residues. Looked up from germline, CDR1 is LNHDA and CDR2 is SQIVND (reference sequence). DNA for the CDR3: TGTGCCAGTAGTAGAAACAGGGGGCCCGTCACTGAAGCTTTCTTT. Its translation: CASSRNRGPVTEAFF.

The chain recombines TRBV30 with TRBJ1-1; D is ambiguous. Per germline, CDR1 GTSNPN and CDR2 SVGIG (reference sequence). The CDR3 spans 15 residues. V was trimmed by 2 bases and J by 1 base, leaving 14 bases between them. The CDR3 loop reads CAWSISPTANTEAFF. The DNA of the CDR3 is TGTGCCTGGAGTATTAGCCCCACGGCGAACACTGAAGCTTTCTTT.

This clone was seen a handful of times. The J gene is TRBJ1-4, the V gene TRBV7-9; 9 bases are shared with TRBD1. Losses at the gene ends were 4 bases for V and 4 bases for J; bases not matched to a gene: 4. Germline values: CDR1 SEHNR, CDR2 FQNEAQ (reference sequence). This CDR3 is 15 amino acids long. This chain's CDR3 is CASSSPGQGNEKLFF. In nucleotides, the CDR3 is TGTGCCAGCAGCTCCCCGGGACAGGGTAATGAAAAACTGTTTTTT.

The CDR3 loop is CASSLDRTYEQYF. Here the CDR3 DNA reads TGTGCCAGCAGCTTAGACAGGACCTACGAGCAGTACTTC. The chain employs TRBV7-8 and TRBJ2-5, with D possibly TRBD1 on 5 matching bases. Gene TRBJ2-7 matches the end of the DNA better, so the J call may be wrong. Germline loops: CDR1 SGHVS, CDR2 FQNEAQ. The length of the CDR3 is 13 residues.

This clone was counted only a few times. This chain links TRBV18 with TRBJ1-1, with a possible D match to TRBD1 (6 bases). V was trimmed by 6 bases and J by 2 bases, leaving 19 bases between them. CDR3 length: 16 amino acids. Per the germline V gene, CDR1 is KGHSH and CDR2 is LQKENI. This CDR3 reads CASSQLSGRGNTEAFF. The CDR3 nucleotides are TGTGCCAGCTCCCAGTTATCGGGCAGGGGAAACACTGAAGCTTTCTTT.